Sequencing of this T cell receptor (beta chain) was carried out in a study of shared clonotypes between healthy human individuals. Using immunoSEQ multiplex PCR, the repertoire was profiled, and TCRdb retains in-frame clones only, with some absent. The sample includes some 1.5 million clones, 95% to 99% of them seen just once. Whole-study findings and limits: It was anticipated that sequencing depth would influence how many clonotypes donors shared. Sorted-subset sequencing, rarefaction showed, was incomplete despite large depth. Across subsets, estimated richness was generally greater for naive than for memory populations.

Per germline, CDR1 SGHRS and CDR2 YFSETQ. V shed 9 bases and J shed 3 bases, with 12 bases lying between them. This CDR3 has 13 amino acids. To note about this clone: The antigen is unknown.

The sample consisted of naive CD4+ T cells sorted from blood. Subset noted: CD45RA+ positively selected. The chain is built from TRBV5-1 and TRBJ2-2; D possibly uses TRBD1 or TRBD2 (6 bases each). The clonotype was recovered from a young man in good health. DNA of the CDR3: TGCGCCACGATGAGGGGGGACACCGGGGAGCTGTTTTTT. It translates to CATMRGDTGELFF. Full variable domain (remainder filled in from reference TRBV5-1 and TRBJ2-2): KAGVTQTPRYLIKTRGQQVTLSCSPISGHRSVSWYQQTPGQGLQFLFEYFSETQRNKGNFPGRFSGRQFSNSRSEMNVSTLELGDSALYLCATMRGDTGELFFGEGSRLTVL.